One T cell receptor beta chain is described in this entry. The antigen remains unidentified. The entry originates in a study of T cells in Graves' hyperthyroidism and ophthalmopathy. Notes on the study in general: Ophthalmopathy was identified by the model a median around 5.9 months ahead of onset. A 13 V-J model separated ophthalmopathy from stable hyperthyroidism.

Amplification of TCR beta CDR3 regions was performed using RNA transcripts as template. HTBI primers were the set used in a first-round RT-PCR of the TCR CDR3. TCRdb redid the calling of the multiplex PCR reads with MiXCR, one entry per CDR3 protein. The table lists fewer than 450,000 distinct CDR3 sequences, around 15% of them singletons. With duration under 3 months, ophthalmopathy was active: Clinical Activity Score at least 3, NOSPECS at least 4. Diagnoses were made from clinical symptoms, serum measures (thyroxine and TRAb), thyroid ultrasound and orbital computed tomography. Looked up from germline, CDR1 is GTSNPN and CDR2 is SVGIG (reference sequence). The CDR3 has 15 residues. V lost 2 bases and J lost 2, with 13 bases in between.

The sequence derives from a man between 45 and 60 years old with Graves' ophthalmopathy. The sample consisted of blood. This chain connects TRBV30 to TRBJ1-5; no reliable D call. CDR3 in amino acids: CAWSPVGLGNQPQHF. As DNA, the CDR3 is TGTGCCTGGAGTCCCGTCGGTTTGGGCAATCAGCCCCAGCATTTT.